The clone carrying this T cell receptor beta chain was seen only a few times. What it recognizes is unknown. TCR alpha and TCR beta cDNA libraries carrying sample barcodes and UMIs were produced by 5'RACE using constant-segment primers. In TCRdb, the 5' RACE reads were re-called with MiXCR into one record per CDR3 protein. The data contain about 560,000 distinct CDR3 sequences, around 16% of them singletons. This sample was taken from a study of T-cell memory formation after mild COVID-19. Study-level results: Day 37-peaking second-wave clones had unconfirmed SARS-CoV-2 specificity. A second wave expanding day 15 to 37 was CD4+-biased; contracting clones were balanced.

The clonotype originates from an adult woman who had mild COVID-19 (a few samples of this study predate the infection). Cell type and time point are not known. Sequencing was performed on PBMCs or a T cell subset sorted from them (not recorded which).

The DNA of the CDR3 is TGTGCCAGCAGCGGAACTAGGGGCTATACTGAAGCTTTCTTT. It is translated as CASSGTRGYTEAFF. The J gene is TRBJ1-1, the V gene TRBV7-8; D is possibly TRBD1 (5 bases). Germline CDR1 SGHVS, CDR2 FQNEAQ. The CDR3 covers 14 residues. V was cut by 5 bases and J by 5 bases, with 15 bases left in between.